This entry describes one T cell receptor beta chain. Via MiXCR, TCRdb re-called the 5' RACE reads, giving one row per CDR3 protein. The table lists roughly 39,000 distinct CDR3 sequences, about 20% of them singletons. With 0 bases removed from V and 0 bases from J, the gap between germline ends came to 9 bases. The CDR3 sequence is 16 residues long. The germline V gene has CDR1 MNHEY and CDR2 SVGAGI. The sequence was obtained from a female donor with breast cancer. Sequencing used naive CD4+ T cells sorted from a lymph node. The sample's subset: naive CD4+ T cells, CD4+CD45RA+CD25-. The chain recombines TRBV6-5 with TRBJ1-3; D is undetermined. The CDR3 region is CASSYSASHSGNTIYF. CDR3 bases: TGTGCCAGCAGTTACTCCGCATCACACTCTGGAAACACCATATATTTT.